Shown below are 29 T cell receptor beta chains from a single sample sequenced in a study of shared clonotypes between healthy human individuals. Measured with immunoSEQ multiplex PCR; TCRdb has only the in-frame clones, and not every one. Among some 450,000 clones, roughly three quarters were seen once, and the ten largest hold around 11%. Sequencing was done on a sample of PBMCs. The receptors here all came from a woman between 40 and 55 years old in good health. Some clones in this sample may be carry-over from other donors' samples.

V and J are TRBV6-6 and TRBJ2-7, with D perhaps assigned TRBD1 or TRBD2 (6 bases each). Per germline, CDR1 MNHNY and CDR2 SVGAGI (reference sequence). The CDR3 covers 16 residues. V lost 2 bases and J 3 bases, leaving 17 bases between the germline ends. The CDR3 DNA reads TGTGCCAGCAGTTACCCGCCCGGGGGCGCAGTCTACGAGCAGTACTTC. This translates into CASSYPPGGAVYEQYF.

The chain joins TRBV10-2 to TRBJ2-7, with 14 positions matching TRBD2. The V segment lost 8 bases and the J segment 2 bases; nucleotides outside the gene matches: 5. Germline CDR1 and CDR2: WSHSY and SAAADI. CDR3 length: 15 residues. This chain's CDR3 is CASSGTSGRAYEQYF. CDR3 nucleotide sequence: TGCGCCAGCTCCGGGACTAGCGGGAGAGCCTACGAGCAGTACTTC.

V gene TRBV14 combines with J gene TRBJ2-1; no clear D. V dropped 1 base and J dropped 0 bases, with 10 bases sitting between them. The CDR3 has 16 amino acids. Germline V gene data show CDR1 as SGHDN and CDR2 as FVKESK. The CDR3 region has the DNA TGTGCCAGCAGCCAAGTAAAGTCCTTCTCCTACAATGAGCAGTTCTTC. Translated, it gives CASSQVKSFSYNEQFF.

The genes are TRBV30 and TRBJ2-2; D call uncertain. The CDR3 extends over 14 amino acids. CDR1 is GTSNPN and CDR2 is SVGIG in the germline V gene (reference sequence). Trimming cost V 4 bases and J 2 bases, with 11 bases left between them. The CDR3 DNA is TGTGCCTGGACCCGCGGCAGCAACACCGGGGAGCTGTTTTTT. Encoded protein: CAWTRGSNTGELFF.

This rearrangement joins TRBV6-6 to TRBJ2-2, with D possibly being TRBD2 (5 bases). The V and J ends lost 3 bases and 5 bases respectively, with 13 bases between them. CDR3 size: 15 residues. The V gene's germline CDR1 is MNHNY and CDR2 SVGAGI (reference sequence). The CDR3: CASSYIGVGTGELFF. The CDR3 bases are TGTGCCAGCAGTTATATCGGGGTGGGGACCGGGGAGCTGTTTTTT.

The chain uses TRBV6-1 and TRBJ1-2; D is unclear. CDR1 and CDR2 from the germline V gene are MNHNS and SASEGT. This CDR3 is built from 13 residues. Trimming left V 4 bases short and J 4 bases short, with 10 bases between. The DNA for the CDR3 is TGTGCCAGCAGTGCAGGTGGGGTCTATGGCTACACCTTC. This gives the protein CASSAGGVYGYTF.

The rearrangement uses TRBV5-1 and TRBJ2-2, with D uncertain. The CDR3 covers 15 residues. The V gene lost 1 base and the J gene lost 4 bases, with 11 bases spanning the gap. From germline, CDR1 is SGHRS and CDR2 YFSETQ. The CDR3 here is CASSLRQHATGELFF. For the CDR3, the DNA is TGCGCCAGCAGCTTGCGGCAACACGCCACCGGGGAGCTGTTTTTT.

The chain links TRBV7-9 to TRBJ2-4; no definite D call. CDR3 length: 13 residues. The germline CDR1 and CDR2 sequences are SEHNR and FQNEAQ (reference sequence). V lost 1 base and J lost 9, with 10 bases in between. CDR3 sequence (DNA): TGTGCCAGCAGCTTAGGTACGTCTGGCATTCAGTACTTC. Protein sequence: CASSLGTSGIQYF. The variable domain in full, completed from reference TRBV7-9 and TRBJ2-4, reads DTGVSQNPRHKITKRGQNVTFRCDPISEHNRLYWYRQTLGQGPEFLTYFQNEAQLEKSRLLSDRFSAERPKGSFSTLEIQRTEQGDSAMYLCASSLGTSGIQYFGAGTRLSVL.

The V call is TRBV27, the J call TRBJ2-1; the match to TRBD2 covers 9 bases. The germline V gene encodes CDR1 MNHEY and CDR2 SMNVEV (reference sequence). After removal of 6 bases from V and 3 bases from J, the junction contained 6 bases not matched to a gene. The CDR3 is 15 amino acids. DNA for the CDR3: TGTGCCAGCAGGAGACTAGCGGCGAGCTACAATGAGCAGTTCTTC. Its protein is CASRRLAASYNEQFF.

The chain is built from TRBV18 and TRBJ2-4; either TRBD1 or TRBD2 may fit D (5 bases each). Germline loops: CDR1 KGHSH, CDR2 LQKENI. This CDR3 region has 16 residues. V lost 0 bases and J lost 0, with 9 bases in between. The CDR3: CASSPPGEIAKNIQYF. CDR3 sequence (DNA): TGTGCCAGCTCACCACCGGGGGAGATAGCCAAAAACATTCAGTACTTC.

The chain joins TRBV6-5 to TRBJ1-5; D may be TRBD1 (5 bases). Looked up from germline, CDR1 is MNHEY and CDR2 is SVGAGI. The CDR3 extends over 15 amino acids. The ends were cut back, 8 bases at V and 1 base at J, with 15 bases in the middle. CDR3 loop: CASREGTESNQPQHF. The CDR3 coding sequence is TGTGCCAGCCGAGAGGGGACGGAGAGCAATCAGCCCCAGCATTTT.

This chain connects TRBV7-8 to TRBJ2-5; D uncertain. The V gene lost 2 bases and the J gene lost 5 bases, with 6 bases spanning the gap. CDR1 is SGHVS, CDR2 FQNEAQ, per germline. The CDR3 is 12 residues long. The CDR3 DNA reads TGTGCCAGCAGCTTATGGCTGGAGACCCAGTACTTC. Its translation: CASSLWLETQYF.

The chain recombines TRBV10-3 with TRBJ1-1; D perhaps matches TRBD1 (6 bases). Germline CDR1 reads ENHRY; CDR2 reads SYGVKD. CDR3 size: 14 residues. V shed 4 bases and J shed 0 bases, with 9 bases lying between them. The CDR3: CAISVGQMNTEAFF. The CDR3 DNA sequence: TGTGCCATCAGTGTAGGACAGATGAACACTGAAGCTTTCTTT.

This clone was counted once. The chain uses TRBV27 and TRBJ1-2, with no clear D. Germline V gene lookup returns CDR1 MNHEY and CDR2 SMNVEV (reference sequence). V was clipped by 2 bases and J by 4 bases, with 11 bases between them. The CDR3 spans 14 residues. The CDR3 DNA is TGTGCCAGCAGTTTAAACCAGGACGTCTATGGCTACACCTTC. Amino acid sequence: CASSLNQDVYGYTF.

For this clone: One junction end does not reproduce the germline sequence, and a read error may be involved. The chain has TRBV7-2 and TRBJ2-5, with TRBD2 identical over 12 bases. The CDR3 spans 14 residues. Germline V CDR1 and CDR2: SGHTA, FQGNSA. The CDR3 sequence: CASSLAGGPETQYF. CDR3 coding DNA: TGTGCCAGCAGCCTAGCGGGAGGGCCTGAGACCCAGTACTTC.

A few counts support this clone. The chain combines TRBV7-8 with TRBJ2-7, with 8 bases that match TRBD1. This CDR3 is built from 15 residues. V shed 1 base and J 3 bases; nucleotides not matched to a gene: 5. Germline CDR1 and CDR2: SGHVS and FQNEAQ. Written as DNA, the CDR3 is TGTGCCAGCAGCTTAGTGGGGACAGGTCTCTACGAGCAGTACTTC. It codes for CASSLVGTGLYEQYF.

V gene TRBV5-4 combines with J gene TRBJ2-3, with 9 bases aligning to TRBD2. The CDR3 is made up of 15 amino acids. The V segment lost 4 bases and the J segment 6 bases; nucleotides outside the gene matches: 9. Germline CDR1 reads SGHNT; CDR2 reads YYREEE (reference sequence). The CDR3 here is CASSLPVAGADTQYF. The CDR3 DNA reads TGTGCCAGCAGCCTGCCTGTAGCGGGAGCGGATACGCAGTATTTT.

The V gene is TRBV10-3, the J gene TRBJ2-7; 10 bases align to TRBD2. From germline, CDR1 is ENHRY and CDR2 SYGVKD. The CDR3 is 16 amino acids. V trimming: 0 bases; J trimming: 4 bases; junction bases outside the gene matches: 6. CDR3 sequence (DNA): TGTGCCATCAGTGAGTCGGTCCAGCGGGAGGGTTACGAGCAGTACTTC. It codes for CAISESVQREGYEQYF.

The chain couples TRBV9 to TRBJ2-5; 12 bases map to TRBD2. The last part of the DNA fits TRBJ2-7 better; the J call may be wrong. This CDR3 region has 15 residues. The germline gives CDR1 SGDLS, CDR2 YYNGEE. DNA for the CDR3: TGTGCCAGCAGCCCCGGACTAGCGGGAATCTACGAGCAGTACTTC. The encoded protein is CASSPGLAGIYEQYF.

In regard to this clone: This may be a read error, as it is one base from a much larger clone. No conserved phenylalanine or tryptophan is present at the end of the CDR3, so a read error is the likely explanation. No DNA is shown, since the ends of the CDR3 on it are uncertain; the CDR3 is the one TCRdb lists. The chain couples TRBV20-1 to TRBJ2-7. The length of the CDR3 is 8 amino acids, counting both ends. Germline CDR1 reads DFQATT; CDR2 reads SNEGSKA (reference sequence). The CDR3 loop is CSAPREYL.

The chain employs TRBV19 and TRBJ1-5; TRBD1 is a possible D gene (6 bases). Germline V CDR1 and CDR2: LNHDA, SQIVND (reference sequence). This CDR3 contains 17 residues. The germline V and J ends were trimmed by 0 bases and 6 bases, with 18 bases remaining between them. CDR3: CASSIDLDWGGRQPQHF. DNA of the CDR3: TGTGCCAGTAGTATAGATCTGGATTGGGGGGGGCGTCAGCCCCAGCATTTT.

Many counts were recorded for this clone. V is TRBV10-3 and J is TRBJ2-7; 11 positions match TRBD1. This CDR3 is built from 15 residues. The junction had 3 bases not matched to a gene; V was cut back by 2 bases and J by 3 bases. The germline V gene encodes CDR1 ENHRY and CDR2 SYGVKD. CDR3 sequence: CAISERGTGGYEQYF. In DNA form, the CDR3 reads TGTGCCATCAGTGAGCGCGGGACAGGGGGCTACGAGCAGTACTTC.

The gene calls are TRBV5-4 and TRBJ2-3; D is unresolved. Germline V gene lookup returns CDR1 SGHNT and CDR2 YYREEE (reference sequence). The CDR3 is 13 residues long. Trimming pared 2 bases from V and 6 bases from J, leaving 10 bases between. This CDR3 reads CASSFGVGDTQYF. As DNA, the CDR3 is TGTGCCAGCAGCTTCGGTGTGGGGGATACGCAGTATTTT.

V and J are TRBV2 and TRBJ1-5; TRBD1 is a possible D gene (5 bases). Germline CDR1 reads SNHLY; CDR2 reads FYNNEI. Trimming cost V 5 bases and J 4 bases, with 12 bases left between them. The CDR3 totals 14 residues. CDR3 in amino acids: CASSQLSGNQPQHF. DNA for the CDR3: TGTGCCAGCAGTCAACTATCAGGGAATCAGCCCCAGCATTTT.

This clone was found many times. Other nucleotide sequences from this sample produce the same CDR3. This chain connects TRBV4-2 to TRBJ2-7; D is perhaps TRBD2 (6 bases). Trimming cost V 4 bases and J 1 base, with 17 bases left between them. CDR1 LGHNA and CDR2 YNFKEQ come from the germline V gene. The CDR3 totals 16 residues. The CDR3 DNA follows: TGTGCCAGCAGCCCGGGGATGCGGGACTCTTCCTACGAGCAGTACTTC. Translation: CASSPGMRDSSYEQYF.

For this clone: Given a much more abundant clone one base away, this may be a read error. This chain links TRBV7-8 with TRBJ1-4; D may be TRBD1 (6 bases). V lost 8 bases to trimming and J lost 5 bases, with 18 bases between them. CDR1 SGHVS and CDR2 FQNEAQ come from the germline V gene. CDR3 length: 15 amino acids. In DNA, the CDR3 is TGTGCCAGCGGCGACACCAGGGGAGGGAATGAAAAACTGTTTTTT. As protein: CASGDTRGGNEKLFF.

This chain links TRBV2 with TRBJ1-5, with 7 bases aligning to TRBD1. With V trimmed by 6 bases and J by 5 bases, 4 bases remained unmatched. CDR3 size: 13 residues. CDR1 and CDR2 (germline): SNHLY, FYNNEI. CDR3: CASSRDRDQPQHF. The CDR3 nucleotides read TGTGCCAGCAGCCGCGACAGGGATCAGCCCCAGCATTTT.

This rearrangement joins TRBV7-3 to TRBJ1-1; 7 bases match TRBD1. Germline loops: CDR1 SGHTA, CDR2 FQGTGA. The CDR3 covers 15 residues. V trimming: 2 bases; J trimming: 1 base; junction bases outside the gene matches: 4. CDR3 nucleotide sequence: TGTGCCAGCAGCTTAGACCCAGGGGGGAACACTGAAGCTTTCTTT. Translation gives CASSLDPGGNTEAFF.

The table lists this clone with a count of one. This chain connects TRBV28 to TRBJ2-5; D is perhaps TRBD1 or TRBD2 (5 bases each). The CDR3 is made up of 15 amino acids. Trimming took 3 bases from V and 5 from J, leaving 16 bases between them. The V gene's germline CDR1 is MDHEN and CDR2 SYDVKM. The CDR3 region is CASSFGRGWGETQYF. Written as DNA, the CDR3 is TGTGCCAGCAGTTTTGGGCGCGGCTGGGGGGAGACCCAGTACTTC.